The text below deals with one T cell receptor (beta chain). Its matching antigen is unknown. The authors took atypia-free adjacent lung at least 2 cm from the tumor margin. The entry originates in a study of T cells in localized non-small cell lung cancer. Data came from immunoSEQ multiplex PCR; TCRdb stores just in-frame clones and leaves some out. This sample carries approximately 2,200 clones, 20% to 30% of them seen once, and the ten largest clones take approximately 10%. Germline CDR1 and CDR2: SGDLS and YYNGEE. V shed 6 bases and J shed 3 bases, with 12 bases lying between them. This CDR3 spans 13 amino acids. Points from the study as a whole: Median detection of top 100 tumor clones in adjacent lung was 57 clones. Analysis by sequencing included only one tumor region, so heterogeneity remains possible. Compared with tumor, uninvolved adjacent lung displayed greater T cell clonality, ranking highest overall.

This sample comprised normal lung tissue next to the tumor, obtained before any cancer treatment. The chain couples TRBV9 to TRBJ2-5; D perhaps matches TRBD1 (5 bases). The origin of this receptor is a man aged 35 to 69 with stage III lung adenocarcinoma. The CDR3 coding sequence is TGTGCCAGCACGGAACAGGACAAAGAGACCCAGTACTTC. Its translation: CASTEQDKETQYF.